The clone carrying this T cell receptor (beta chain) was observed at least ten times. What it recognizes is unknown. This entry is derived from a study of tumor-infiltrating lymphocytes in primary liver carcinoma. Overall study context: About 3.65 to 8 million productive TCRbeta reads were obtained from the samples, with similar numbers across tissue types.

RNA and DNA were co-extracted from approximately 20-30 mg of unsorted bulk tissue. Patients underwent surgical resection for primary liver carcinoma. Priming with a constant-region primer yielded TCR beta cDNA from 400 to 500 ng total RNA. Slightly modified ARM-PCR with three nested multiplex PCR rounds yielded TCR beta libraries. PCR rounds one and two used TRBV1-TRBV30 forward primers with a C-beta reverse primer for around 9 cycles each. MiXCR was run by TCRdb on the multiplex PCR reads, yielding one entry per CDR3 protein. The repertoire holds approximately 110,000 distinct CDR3 sequences, with 64% as singletons. Germline-derived CDR1 and CDR2 are MDHEN and SYDVKM. The J segment lost 12 bases and the V segment lost 4 bases, leaving 6 bases of the junction unmatched. This CDR3 region has 11 residues. Study-level results: The overlap of tumor-adjacent and tumor-blood pairs was smaller than that of tumor region pairs. Relative to blood, tumors carried a significantly larger fraction of the repertoire in their top 250 clones (p = 0.039).

This chain joins TRBV28 and TRBJ2-7; 7 bases map to TRBD1. Sequenced input: liver tumor tissue from sampling region 3. Subset specified: tumor region T3, left-lateral pole. This TCR derives from a woman aged 60 to 75 with primary liver carcinoma and hepatitis B virus infection. CDR3 residues: CASSSRTGRYF. The CDR3 DNA sequence: TGTGCCAGCAGTTCGCGGACAGGCCGGTACTTC.